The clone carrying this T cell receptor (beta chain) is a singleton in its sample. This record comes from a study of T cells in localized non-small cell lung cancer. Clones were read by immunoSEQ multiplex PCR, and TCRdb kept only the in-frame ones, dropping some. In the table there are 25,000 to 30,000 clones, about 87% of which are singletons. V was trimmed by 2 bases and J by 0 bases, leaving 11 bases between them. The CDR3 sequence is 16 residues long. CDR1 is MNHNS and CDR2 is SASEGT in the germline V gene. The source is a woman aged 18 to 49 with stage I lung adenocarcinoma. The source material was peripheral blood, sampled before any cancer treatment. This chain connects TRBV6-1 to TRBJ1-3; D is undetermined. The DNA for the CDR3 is TGTGCCAGCAGTGAACTAGTCCCCATCTCTGGAAACACCATATATTTT. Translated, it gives CASSELVPISGNTIYF.